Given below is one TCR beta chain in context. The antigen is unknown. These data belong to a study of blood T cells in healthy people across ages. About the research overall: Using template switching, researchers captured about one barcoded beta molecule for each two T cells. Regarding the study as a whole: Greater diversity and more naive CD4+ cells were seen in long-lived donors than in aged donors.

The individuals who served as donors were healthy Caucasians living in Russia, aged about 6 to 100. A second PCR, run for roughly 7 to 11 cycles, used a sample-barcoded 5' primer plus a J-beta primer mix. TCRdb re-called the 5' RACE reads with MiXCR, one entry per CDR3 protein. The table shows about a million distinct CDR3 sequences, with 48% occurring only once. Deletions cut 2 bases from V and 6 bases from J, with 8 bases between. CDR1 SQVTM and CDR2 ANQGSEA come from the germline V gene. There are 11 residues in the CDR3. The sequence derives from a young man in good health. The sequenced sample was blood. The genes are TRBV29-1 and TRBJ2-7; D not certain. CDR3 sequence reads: CSVESQGEQYF. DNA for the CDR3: TGCAGCGTTGAAAGTCAAGGCGAGCAGTACTTC.